This TCR beta chain was captured by sequencing in a study of CD8 T cells in Susac syndrome. General study points: The authors acknowledged that the study's TCR sequencing and HLA analysis involved relatively few individuals.

V lost 10 bases and J 1 base, leaving 9 bases between the germline ends. CDR1 and CDR2 (germline): LGHDT, YNNKEL (reference sequence). This CDR3 comprises 12 residues. Turning to this clonotype: Its antigen is unidentified.

Reverse transcription used about 0.5 to 1 ug RNA and random hexamers. TCRdb reprocessed the immunoSEQ multiplex PCR reads via MiXCR and lists one record per CDR3 protein. The table lists approximately 200,000 distinct CDR3 sequences, about 94% of them singletons. The study used treatment-naive patients who had stable or active relapsing-remitting disease as multiple sclerosis controls. The material sequenced was CD8+ T cells from PBMCs. The sequence came from a human donor with multiple sclerosis. This rearrangement joins TRBV3-1 to TRBJ2-3, with TRBD1 as a possible D gene (6 bases). The CDR3 reads CATEGGTDTQYF. CDR3 in DNA: TGTGCCACCGAGGGGGGCACAGATACGCAGTATTTT.